The 21 T cell receptor beta chains below come from one sample, sequenced in a study of lymphopenia after photon versus proton radiotherapy. Produced via immunoSEQ multiplex PCR; TCRdb's table is partial and in-frame only. Among about 65,000 clones listed, about 90% were seen once. Sample: peripheral blood, taken from a patient treated with proton-based radiotherapy. The receptors stem from a man at least 80 years old with esophageal cancer.

J is TRBJ1-6 and V is TRBV7-2; D possibly corresponds to TRBD1 (5 bases). This CDR3 has 15 amino acids. V was clipped by 5 bases and J by 9 bases, with 17 bases between them. CDR1 SGHTA and CDR2 FQGNSA come from the germline V gene. The CDR3 is CASSPEGRSTSPLHF. DNA for the CDR3: TGTGCCAGCAGCCCAGAGGGACGGTCAACTTCACCCCTCCACTTT.

The chain is built from TRBV6-1 and TRBJ1-5, with D uncertain. The CDR3 is 12 amino acids. Deletions cut 9 bases from V and 3 bases from J, with 9 bases between. Germline CDR1 MNHNS, CDR2 SASEGT. CDR3 DNA sequence: TGTGCCAGTTCGGGTCACAATCAGCCCCAGCATTTT. Its protein product is CASSGHNQPQHF.

The chain joins TRBV18 to TRBJ2-5, with 7 bases identical to TRBD1. The trim removed 1 base at V and 4 bases at J, leaving 0 bases unmatched. Germline CDR1 and CDR2: KGHSH and LQKENI. The CDR3 has 13 amino acids. The CDR3 DNA reads TGTGCCAGCTCACCACGACAGGGAGAGACCCAGTACTTC. This gives the protein CASSPRQGETQYF.

V and J are TRBV11-2 and TRBJ1-2, with 7 bases identical to TRBD1. Germline V gene data show CDR1 as SGHAT and CDR2 as FQNNGV. CDR3 size: 12 residues. The junction had 4 bases not matched to a gene; V was cut back by 7 bases and J by 5 bases. The CDR3 coding sequence is TGTGCCAGCACACAGACAGGGTATGGCTACACCTTC. Protein sequence: CASTQTGYGYTF.

The V and J genes are TRBV7-8 and TRBJ2-1; 14 bases agree with TRBD2. V lost 4 bases and J lost 6; bases outside the gene matches: 14. Germline CDR1 SGHVS, CDR2 FQNEAQ. CDR3 length equals 19 residues. The CDR3 bases are TGTGCCAGCAGCTCTACCGGGACTAGCGGGAGTTGGGGGGGCAATGAGCAGTTCTTC. Translated, it gives CASSSTGTSGSWGGNEQFF.

CDR3: CASSSLAGVTDTQYF. CDR3 DNA: TGTGCCAGCAGCTCACTAGCGGGGGTCACAGATACGCAGTATTTT. The chain combines TRBV7-3 with TRBJ2-3, with 11 bases lining up with TRBD2. Germline CDR1 and CDR2: SGHTA and FQGTGA. V lost 4 bases to trimming and J lost 2 bases; unmatched junction nucleotides: 2. CDR3 size: 15 residues.

V is TRBV5-1 and J is TRBJ2-3; 11 bases map to TRBD2. The CDR3 runs to 16 residues. From germline, CDR1 is SGHRS and CDR2 YFSETQ. V lost 2 bases and J lost 6; bases outside the gene matches: 8. This CDR3 is CASSLELAGGMDTQYF. The CDR3 bases are TGCGCCAGCAGCTTAGAGCTAGCGGGGGGCATGGATACGCAGTATTTT.

The chain carries TRBV2 and TRBJ1-1; perhaps TRBD1 as D (6 bases). The CDR3 is 13 residues long. Germline CDR1 reads SNHLY; CDR2 reads FYNNEI. V gave up 8 bases and J gave up 1 base, with 11 bases separating them. The CDR3 nucleotides read TGTGCCAGCGGTACGGACAGGAACACTGAAGCTTTCTTT. It is translated as CASGTDRNTEAFF.

The V gene is TRBV10-3, the J gene TRBJ2-1; D is perhaps TRBD1 or TRBD2 (5 bases each). From germline, CDR1 is ENHRY and CDR2 SYGVKD. V lost 2 bases, J lost 10 bases, and 9 bases lay in between. The CDR3 consists of 12 residues. CDR3 sequence reads: CAISEPGREQFF. The CDR3 DNA reads as TGTGCCATCAGTGAGCCGGGACGGGAGCAGTTCTTC.

V gene TRBV5-1 combines with J gene TRBJ1-6; D remains ambiguous. With 0 bases removed from V and 9 bases from J, the gap between germline ends came to 16 bases. Germline lookup yields CDR1 SGHRS and CDR2 YFSETQ. CDR3 length equals 16 residues. CDR3: CASSLASSSWGSPLHF. DNA of the CDR3: TGCGCCAGCAGCTTGGCCTCGTCCTCCTGGGGTTCACCCCTCCACTTT. Full variable domain (rest looked up from reference TRBV5-1 and TRBJ1-6): KAGVTQTPRYLIKTRGQQVTLSCSPISGHRSVSWYQQTPGQGLQFLFEYFSETQRNKGNFPGRFSGRQFSNSRSEMNVSTLELGDSALYLCASSLASSSWGSPLHFGNGTRLTVT.

This clone has a single count. This chain connects TRBV19 to TRBJ2-4; D may be TRBD1 (5 bases). This CDR3 is built from 16 residues. Per germline, CDR1 LNHDA and CDR2 SQIVND (reference sequence). The germline V and J ends were trimmed by 5 bases and 1 base, with 15 bases remaining between them. The CDR3 is CASSFSGYSAKNIQYF. The CDR3 DNA sequence: TGTGCCAGTAGTTTTTCAGGGTATTCGGCCAAAAACATTCAGTACTTC.

The gene calls are TRBV5-6 and TRBJ2-5, with D possibly TRBD2 on 6 matching bases. The CDR3 length is 15 residues. Trimming removed 1 base at V and 5 bases at J, with 15 bases between. Germline V lookup: CDR1 SGHDT, CDR2 YYEEEE. CDR3 in DNA: TGTGCCAGCAGCTTGAACGGGCGGGGCTCCGAGACCCAGTACTTC. Translating gives CASSLNGRGSETQYF.

The chain employs TRBV10-1 and TRBJ2-1; the match to TRBD2 covers 8 bases. Germline V gives CDR1 WNHNN, CDR2 SYGVQD (reference sequence). V lost 8 bases to trimming and J lost 10 bases; unmatched junction nucleotides: 4. CDR3 length: 11 amino acids. The DNA of the CDR3 is TGCGCCAGCGGCGCGGGAGGAGAGCAGTTCTTC. Its protein is CASGAGGEQFF.

The chain links TRBV14 to TRBJ2-6, with TRBD1 as a possible D gene (5 bases). V lost 3 bases and J 0 bases, leaving 15 bases between the germline ends. CDR1 and CDR2 from the germline V gene are SGHDN and FVKESK. The CDR3 contains 18 residues. The CDR3 sequence is CASSHPTERFSGANVLTF. CDR3 bases: TGTGCCAGCAGCCACCCGACAGAACGATTCTCTGGGGCCAACGTCCTGACTTTC.

The CDR3 is CASSEGPRDSLEAFF. DNA for the CDR3: TGTGCCAGCAGTGAAGGGCCCCGGGACAGCTTAGAAGCTTTCTTT. The rearrangement links TRBV6-1 to TRBJ1-1; 7 nucleotides line up with TRBD1. J gave up 8 bases and V 1 base, and 10 bases lay outside the gene matches. The germline gives CDR1 MNHNS, CDR2 SASEGT. The CDR3 is made up of 15 amino acids.

V is TRBV7-9 and J is TRBJ2-7, with D possibly being TRBD1 or TRBD2 (6 bases each). The CDR3 loop spans 13 amino acids. Trimming stripped 4 bases from V and 7 bases from J, with 14 bases between. Germline CDR1 is SEHNR and CDR2 is FQNEAQ (reference sequence). CDR3: CASSSMGAGEQYF. The CDR3 DNA is TGTGCCAGCAGCTCCATGGGGGCGGGGGAGCAGTACTTC.

The gene calls are TRBV5-1 and TRBJ2-3; 9 nucleotides agree with TRBD1. Germline assignment: CDR1 SGHRS and CDR2 YFSETQ. The CDR3 covers 15 residues. The J segment lost 0 bases and the V segment lost 4 bases, leaving 3 bases of the junction unmatched. CDR3 sequence reads: CASSQQGASTDTQYF. The CDR3 DNA is TGCGCCAGCAGCCAACAGGGGGCAAGCACAGATACGCAGTATTTT.

This sequence joins TRBV7-6 and TRBJ1-2, with D perhaps matching TRBD1 (6 bases). Deletions cut 5 bases from V and 7 bases from J, with 14 bases between. Germline V gene data show CDR1 as SGHVS and CDR2 as FNYEAQ. The CDR3 totals 13 residues. The CDR3 bases are TGTGCCAGCAGCCGAGGGGGGAGCCGTGGCTACACCTTC. Protein product: CASSRGGSRGYTF.

The CDR3, as DNA: TGTGCCACCAGCAGAGATAGACGTAGACTTAGCACAGATACGCAGTATTTT. This gives the protein CATSRDRRRLSTDTQYF. The chain combines TRBV15 with TRBJ2-3; no definite D call. V gave up 0 bases and J gave up 0 bases, with 13 bases separating them. Germline V gene lookup returns CDR1 LNHNV and CDR2 YYDKDF (reference sequence). The CDR3 covers 17 residues.

This chain links TRBV27 with TRBJ2-5; D is unclear. V lost 5 bases and J lost 1, with 11 bases in between. The V gene's germline CDR1 is MNHEY and CDR2 SMNVEV (reference sequence). This CDR3 is built from 14 residues. The CDR3 is CASSEKSAQETQYF. DNA for the CDR3: TGTGCCAGCAGTGAAAAGTCAGCCCAAGAGACCCAGTACTTC.

This chain uses TRBV19 with TRBJ1-5; no clear D gene. Trimming took off 5 bases at V and 10 bases at J, with 15 bases between the two ends. The CDR3 is made up of 13 amino acids. CDR1 and CDR2 (germline): LNHDA, SQIVND (reference sequence). CDR3 DNA: TGTGCCAGTAGTTGGGAGGGCGCGCGACCCCAGCATTTT. It specifies CASSWEGARPQHF.